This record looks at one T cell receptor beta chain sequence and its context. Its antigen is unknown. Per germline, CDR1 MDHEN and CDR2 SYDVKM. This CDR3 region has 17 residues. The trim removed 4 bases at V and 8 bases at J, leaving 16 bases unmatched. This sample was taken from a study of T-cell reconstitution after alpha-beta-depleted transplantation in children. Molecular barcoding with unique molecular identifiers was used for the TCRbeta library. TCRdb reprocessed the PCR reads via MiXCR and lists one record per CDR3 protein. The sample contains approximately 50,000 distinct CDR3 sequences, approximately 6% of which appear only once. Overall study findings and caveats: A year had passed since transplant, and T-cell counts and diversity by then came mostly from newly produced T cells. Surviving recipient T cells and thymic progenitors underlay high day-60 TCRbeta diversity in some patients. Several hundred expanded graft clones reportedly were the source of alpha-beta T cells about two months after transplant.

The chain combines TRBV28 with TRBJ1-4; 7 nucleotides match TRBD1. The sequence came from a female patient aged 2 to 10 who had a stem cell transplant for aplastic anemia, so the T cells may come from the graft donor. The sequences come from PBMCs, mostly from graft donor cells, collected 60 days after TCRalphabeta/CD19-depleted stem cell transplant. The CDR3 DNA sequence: TGTGCCAGCAGTTCTCCATATAGGGGGCGCGTTCGGGAAAAACTGTTTTTT. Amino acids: CASSSPYRGRVREKLFF.